One sample yielded the 19 T cell receptor beta chains listed below, sequenced in a study of OX40 agonist ivuxolimab in advanced cancers. Some clones are missing from TCRdb's copy, which holds only in-frame ones; the method was immunoSEQ multiplex PCR. The data show 84,000 or so clones, roughly 88% seen once. The sequencing here drew on CD4+ or CD8+ T cells sorted from blood, taken in a trial of the OX40 agonist ivuxolimab. These receptors originate from an adult with an advanced solid tumor such as melanoma, head and neck, liver or kidney cancer.

The rearrangement links TRBV7-2 to TRBJ2-7; no firm D call. Trimming took 5 bases from V and 3 from J, leaving 5 bases between them. Germline values: CDR1 SGHTA, CDR2 FQGNSA. The CDR3 consists of 11 residues. CDR3 DNA sequence: TGTGCCAGCAGCCTAAACTACGAGCAGTACTTC. Residues: CASSLNYEQYF. The full variable domain, in which reference TRBV7-2 and TRBJ2-7 provide the parts outside the CDR3, is GAGVSQSPSNKVTEKGKDVELRCDPISGHTALYWYRQSLGQGLEFLIYFQGNSAPDKSGLPSDRFSAERTGGSVSTLTIQRTQQEDSAVYLCASSLNYEQYFGPGTRLTVT.

The rearrangement uses TRBV9 and TRBJ1-1, with D unresolved. The germline CDR1 and CDR2 sequences are SGDLS and YYNGEE. The CDR3 has 15 residues. Trimming removed 4 bases from V and 0 bases from J, with 13 bases in between. The CDR3 loop is CASSPRRTMNTEAFF. The CDR3 DNA sequence: TGTGCCAGCAGCCCACGGCGGACTATGAACACTGAAGCTTTCTTT.

This sequence joins TRBV18 and TRBJ1-5; a weak D match, TRBD1 (5 bases). Germline V lookup: CDR1 KGHSH, CDR2 LQKENI. V lost 4 bases, J lost 16 bases, and 23 bases lay in between. CDR3 size: 14 residues. The chain's CDR3 is CASSHDRAGTRHHF. DNA of the CDR3: TGTGCCAGCTCACACGACCGCGCCGGGACCCGTCATCATTTT.

The chain recombines TRBV19 with TRBJ2-3; D is uncertain. The CDR3 totals 16 residues. Germline CDR1 is LNHDA and CDR2 is SQIVND (reference sequence). Trimming took off 0 bases at V and 6 bases at J, with 16 bases between the two ends. The CDR3 DNA is TGTGCCAGTAGTATAGACCGGGCCGCGTATGTGGATACGCAGTATTTT. Its protein product is CASSIDRAAYVDTQYF.

V is TRBV2 and J is TRBJ2-2; D possibly uses TRBD1 or TRBD2 (5 bases each). Germline-derived CDR1 and CDR2 are SNHLY and FYNNEI. V was cut by 9 bases and J by 8 bases, with 19 bases left in between. The CDR3 consists of 14 residues. CDR3 sequence reads: CASQPGPLLGELFF. As DNA, the CDR3 is TGTGCCAGTCAACCGGGACCTTTATTAGGGGAGCTGTTTTTT.

V usage is TRBV19 and J usage is TRBJ2-2, with D possibly TRBD1 on 5 matching bases. The CDR3 loop spans 14 amino acids. Per the germline V gene, CDR1 is LNHDA and CDR2 is SQIVND (reference sequence). Trimming took 7 bases from V and 1 from J, leaving 10 bases between them. The CDR3 coding sequence is TGTGCCAGTATGGGGCAGGGGAACACCGGGGAGCTGTTTTTT. This gives the protein CASMGQGNTGELFF.

V gene TRBV27 combines with J gene TRBJ2-3; D might be TRBD2 (6 bases). The CDR3 runs to 15 residues. Germline values: CDR1 MNHEY, CDR2 SMNVEV (reference sequence). V shed 5 bases and J shed 2 bases, with 14 bases lying between them. The CDR3 spells CASSKTGVYTDTQYF. The CDR3 nucleotides read TGTGCCAGCAGTAAAACGGGGGTTTACACAGATACGCAGTATTTT.

CDR3 sequence: CASSLGWGSPNYGYTF. In DNA, the CDR3 is TGTGCCAGCAGCTTAGGGTGGGGATCCCCTAACTATGGCTACACCTTC. V and J are TRBV11-2 and TRBJ1-2; no clear D. CDR3 length: 16 amino acids. Trimming removed 1 base from V and 0 bases from J, with 12 bases in between. Germline loops: CDR1 SGHAT, CDR2 FQNNGV.

This clone was counted a few times. The rearrangement joins TRBV19 to TRBJ1-2; 8 positions agree with TRBD1. The ends lost 3 bases at V and 3 bases at J; junction bases unmatched: 12. This CDR3 spans 17 amino acids. The germline CDR1 and CDR2 sequences are LNHDA and SQIVND (reference sequence). CDR3 bases: TGTGCCAGTAGTATCACAGGGGGACAGCCGAGATACTATGGCTACACCTTC. Translation: CASSITGGQPRYYGYTF.

J is TRBJ2-3 and V is TRBV6-6, with 7 bases matching TRBD1. There are 16 residues in the CDR3. The germline V gene encodes CDR1 MNHNY and CDR2 SVGAGI (reference sequence). The V segment lost 6 bases and the J segment 0 bases; nucleotides outside the gene matches: 9. The CDR3 coding sequence is TGTGCCAGCAGGCCTGCTGACAGGGCTAGCACAGATACGCAGTATTTT. This sequence encodes CASRPADRASTDTQYF.

The chain is built from TRBV5-1 and TRBJ2-5; the D is unclear. This CDR3 contains 13 residues. The V end lost 2 bases, the J end lost 1 base, and 6 bases lay between the germline ends. Per germline, CDR1 SGHRS and CDR2 YFSETQ. The CDR3 DNA follows: TGCGCCAGCAGCTTATTTGCCCAAGAGACCCAGTACTTC. Amino acid sequence: CASSLFAQETQYF.

The chain links TRBV9 to TRBJ1-2, with a tentative D call TRBD1 (6 bases). CDR3 size: 14 residues. V was trimmed by 1 base and J by 6 bases, leaving 13 bases between them. Looked up from germline, CDR1 is SGDLS and CDR2 is YYNGEE. CDR3 loop: CASSVTRGDDGYTF. DNA for the CDR3: TGTGCCAGCAGCGTAACCAGGGGCGACGATGGCTACACCTTC.

The V and J genes are TRBV10-3 and TRBJ2-2, with TRBD2 matching over 7 bases. This CDR3 region has 16 residues. The V segment lost 4 bases and the J segment 4 bases; nucleotides outside the gene matches: 9. Germline CDR1 reads ENHRY; CDR2 reads SYGVKD. In nucleotides, the CDR3 is TGTGCCATCAGTGGTCTGGCGGGGGAGGGCACCGGGGAGCTGTTTTTT. Encoded protein: CAISGLAGEGTGELFF.

V and J are TRBV30 and TRBJ1-2, with no clear D. Germline CDR1 and CDR2: GTSNPN and SVGIG (reference sequence). Trimming shortened V by 1 base and J by 5 bases, and 17 bases separated the two germline ends. This CDR3 is 15 amino acids long. The CDR3 sequence: CAWSGQPSFLYGYTF. CDR3 in DNA: TGTGCCTGGAGTGGGCAACCCTCCTTTTTGTATGGCTACACCTTC. The complete variable domain, with remaining parts taken from reference TRBV30 and TRBJ1-2, reads SQTIHQWPATLVQPVGSPLSLECTVEGTSNPNLYWYRQAAGRGLQLLFYSVGIGQISSEVPQNLSASRPQDRQFILSSKKLLLSDSGFYLCAWSGQPSFLYGYTFGSGTRLTVV.

This rearrangement joins TRBV6-4 to TRBJ2-7; D is ambiguous. Germline V CDR1 and CDR2: MRHNA, SNTAGT. The CDR3 totals 12 residues. V was clipped by 1 base and J by 0 bases, with 1 base between them. CDR3 sequence: CASSDYSYEQYF. CDR3 DNA sequence: TGTGCCAGCAGTGACTACTCCTACGAGCAGTACTTC.

The chain is built from TRBV7-2 and TRBJ1-2; D is uncertain. CDR3 length: 14 amino acids. CDR1 and CDR2 from the germline V gene are SGHTA and FQGNSA. The V end lost 5 bases, the J end lost 6 bases, and 16 bases lay between the germline ends. CDR3 sequence: CASSPHRPTDGYTF. In DNA, the CDR3 is TGTGCCAGCAGCCCCCACCGTCCCACAGATGGCTACACCTTC.

The J gene is TRBJ1-5, the V gene TRBV7-9; 9 nucleotides line up with TRBD1. Germline V gene data show CDR1 as SEHNR and CDR2 as FQNEAQ (reference sequence). This CDR3 is built from 14 residues. Trimming took 1 base from V and 7 from J; bases not matched to a gene: 2. CDR3 loop: CASSLGQGGQPQHF. Here the CDR3 DNA reads TGTGCCAGCAGCTTAGGACAGGGGGGGCAGCCCCAGCATTTT.

In this sample, this clone turned up once. This sequence joins TRBV5-1 and TRBJ1-5; a weak D match, TRBD1 (5 bases). V lost 5 bases, J lost 1 base, and 13 bases lay in between. CDR3 length: 15 amino acids. Germline V gene lookup returns CDR1 SGHRS and CDR2 YFSETQ. The CDR3 loop reads CASRAGTESNQPQHF. Here the CDR3 DNA reads TGCGCCAGCAGGGCCGGGACGGAGAGCAATCAGCCCCAGCATTTT. The full variable domain, in which reference TRBV5-1 and TRBJ1-5 provide the parts outside the CDR3, is KAGVTQTPRYLIKTRGQQVTLSCSPISGHRSVSWYQQTPGQGLQFLFEYFSETQRNKGNFPGRFSGRQFSNSRSEMNVSTLELGDSALYLCASRAGTESNQPQHFGDGTRLSIL.

The chain carries TRBV15 and TRBJ1-1; the D gene is possibly TRBD1 (5 bases). V was cut by 1 base and J by 1 base, with 10 bases left in between. Germline values: CDR1 LNHNV, CDR2 YYDKDF (reference sequence). The CDR3 is 15 residues long. The CDR3 DNA sequence: TGTGCCACCAGCAGAGGGGGGATGCCGAACACTGAAGCTTTCTTT. Its protein product is CATSRGGMPNTEAFF.